These 24 T cell receptor beta chains originate from one sample sequenced in a study of OX40 agonist ivuxolimab in advanced cancers. The protocol was immunoSEQ multiplex PCR, while the TCRdb copy is restricted to in-frame clones and leaves out a portion. Among about 100,000 clones listed, around 90% were seen once. This specimen was CD4+ or CD8+ T cells sorted from blood, taken in a trial of the OX40 agonist ivuxolimab. The source of these receptors is an adult with an advanced solid tumor such as melanoma, head and neck, liver or kidney cancer.

The chain has TRBV19 and TRBJ2-3; the D gene could be TRBD1 or TRBD2 (5 bases each). This CDR3 has 14 amino acids. The germline gives CDR1 LNHDA, CDR2 SQIVND (reference sequence). V lost 9 bases, J lost 0 bases, and 13 bases lay in between. CDR3: CASRPRDSTDTQYF. The DNA for the CDR3 is TGTGCCAGCAGACCAAGGGACAGCACAGATACGCAGTATTTT. The full variable domain, completed using reference TRBV19 and TRBJ2-3, is DGGITQSPKYLFRKEGQNVTLSCEQNLNHDAMYWYRQDPGQGLRLIYYSQIVNDFQKGDIAEGYSVSREKKESFPLTVTSAQKNPTAFYLCASRPRDSTDTQYFGPGTRLTVL.

V and J are TRBV14 and TRBJ1-2; maybe TRBD1 (5 bases). Germline loops: CDR1 SGHDN, CDR2 FVKESK. This CDR3 has 15 residues. V was clipped by 6 bases and J by 5 bases, with 19 bases between them. CDR3 in amino acids: CASSGGGGRGYGYTF. Written as DNA, the CDR3 is TGTGCCAGCAGTGGCGGTGGGGGAAGAGGGTATGGCTACACCTTC.

This clone is a singleton in its sample. This chain uses TRBV5-4 with TRBJ1-6; no firm D call. V was shortened by 9 bases and J by 4 bases, with 11 bases between the two germline ends. This CDR3 comprises 13 residues. CDR1 and CDR2 (germline): SGHNT, YYREEE (reference sequence). CDR3: CAIRVDYNSPLHF. The CDR3 nucleotides read TGTGCCATTCGCGTTGATTATAATTCACCCCTCCACTTT.

This chain uses TRBV19 with TRBJ1-5, with D tentatively TRBD1 (5 bases). The germline V gene has CDR1 LNHDA and CDR2 SQIVND (reference sequence). V shed 6 bases and J shed 6 bases, with 15 bases lying between them. The CDR3 covers 14 residues. The CDR3 sequence is CASRPVGVGQPQHF. CDR3 in DNA: TGTGCCAGTAGGCCCGTGGGGGTAGGTCAGCCCCAGCATTTT.

The rearrangement joins TRBV6-7 to TRBJ1-1; D is ambiguous. TRBV6-7 is filed as an ORF, its function uncertain. This CDR3 has 14 residues. Trimming took off 2 bases at V and 0 bases at J, with 7 bases between the two ends. DNA of the CDR3: TGTGCCAGCAGTTACAGGTTTATGAACACTGAAGCTTTCTTT. Amino acid sequence: CASSYRFMNTEAFF.

V and J are TRBV9 and TRBJ2-2, with D uncertain. Trimming pared 2 bases from V and 3 bases from J, leaving 8 bases between. This CDR3 is 14 amino acids long. Germline V gene data show CDR1 as SGDLS and CDR2 as YYNGEE. The CDR3 loop reads CASSVNWHTGELFF. The CDR3 DNA reads as TGTGCCAGCAGCGTCAACTGGCACACCGGGGAGCTGTTTTTT.

The chain is built from TRBV7-3 and TRBJ2-4; 8 bases align to TRBD1. Germline V gene lookup returns CDR1 SGHTA and CDR2 FQGTGA. V lost 6 bases and J lost 3; bases outside the gene matches: 7. The CDR3 contains 15 residues. Here the CDR3 reads CASSPGGAGKNIQYF. CDR3 coding DNA: TGTGCCAGCAGTCCAGGGGGCGCCGGCAAAAACATTCAGTACTTC.

J is TRBJ2-6 and V is TRBV27; D not resolved. CDR1 and CDR2 from the germline V gene are MNHEY and SMNVEV (reference sequence). V shed 8 bases and J shed 0 bases, with 11 bases lying between them. The CDR3 is made up of 15 amino acids. In DNA form, the CDR3 reads TGTGCCAGCCATACGTATAGCTCTGGGGCCAACGTCCTGACTTTC. This codes for CASHTYSSGANVLTF.

V usage is TRBV29-1 and J usage is TRBJ1-2; 8 bases fit TRBD1. CDR1 and CDR2 (germline): SQVTM, ANQGSEA. The trim removed 5 bases at V and 5 bases at J, leaving 7 bases unmatched. CDR3 length: 13 amino acids. The CDR3 spells CSVIGTGIYGYTF. CDR3 DNA sequence: TGCAGCGTTATCGGGACAGGAATTTATGGCTACACCTTC.

This rearrangement joins TRBV4-2 to TRBJ2-1, with D unresolved. The germline V and J ends were trimmed by 1 base and 8 bases, with 12 bases remaining between them. From germline, CDR1 is LGHNA and CDR2 YNFKEQ. The CDR3 is made up of 14 amino acids. CDR3: CASSQVWGPHEQFF. The CDR3 DNA is TGTGCCAGCAGCCAAGTCTGGGGTCCGCATGAGCAGTTCTTC.

Concerning this clone: The same CDR3 is also encoded by other DNA sequences in this sample. The chain recombines TRBV5-1 with TRBJ2-3; tentatively, D is TRBD1 (6 bases). Germline V gene sequence: CDR1 SGHRS, CDR2 YFSETQ. This CDR3 contains 14 residues. Trimming pared 2 bases from V and 0 bases from J, leaving 7 bases between. CDR3 loop: CASSLGQSTDTQYF. The DNA for the CDR3 is TGCGCCAGCAGCTTAGGACAGAGCACAGATACGCAGTATTTT.

The V and J genes are TRBV27 and TRBJ1-4; TRBD1 matches at 8 bases. The germline V gene has CDR1 MNHEY and CDR2 SMNVEV (reference sequence). The CDR3 consists of 17 residues. V was clipped by 5 bases and J by 8 bases; unmatched bases: 16. For the CDR3, the DNA is TGTGCCAGCAGTGCCGACAGGGGCAGTAGCGAAATGGAAAAACTGTTTTTT. Translation gives CASSADRGSSEMEKLFF.

V is TRBV10-1 and J is TRBJ2-3; D gene ambiguous. This CDR3 has 15 amino acids. V was pared by 6 bases and J by 3 bases, with 16 bases between. The germline gives CDR1 WNHNN, CDR2 SYGVQD (reference sequence). CDR3 sequence (DNA): TGCGCCAGCAGGGCTGCGCCACACTTTACAGATACGCAGTATTTT. Encoded protein: CASRAAPHFTDTQYF.

The V call is TRBV7-3, the J call TRBJ2-1; a weak D match, TRBD1 (5 bases). V shed 1 base and J shed 6 bases, with 13 bases lying between them. Germline values: CDR1 SGHTA, CDR2 FQGTGA. The CDR3 contains 15 residues. CDR3 protein: CASSLIGARGNEQFF. As DNA, the CDR3 is TGTGCCAGCAGCTTAATAGGGGCTAGGGGCAATGAGCAGTTCTTC. The entire variable domain, with the rest obtained from reference TRBV7-3 and TRBJ2-1, is as follows: GAGVSQTPSNKVTEKGKYVELRCDPISGHTALYWYRQSLGQGPEFLIYFQGTGAADDSGLPNDRFFAVRPEGSVSTLKIQRTERGDSAVYLCASSLIGARGNEQFFGPGTRLTVL.

Worth noting for this clone: Germline and junction disagree at one end, which may indicate a read error. V usage is TRBV7-9 and J usage is TRBJ2-7, with D possibly TRBD1 on 9 matching bases. The CDR3 runs 15 residues. The V gene's germline CDR1 is SEHNR and CDR2 FQNEAQ (reference sequence). CDR3 sequence reads: CASSSPGQGLGGKHF. Written as DNA, the CDR3 is TGTGCCAGCAGCTCCCCGGGACAGGGACTAGGGGGAAAGCACTTC.

V is TRBV7-3 and J is TRBJ2-5; no definite D call. The length of the CDR3 is 14 residues. The germline gives CDR1 SGHTA, CDR2 FQGTGA. V dropped 3 bases and J dropped 5 bases, with 13 bases sitting between them. The CDR3 reads CASSFWGVGETQYF. The CDR3, as DNA: TGTGCCAGCAGCTTCTGGGGTGTGGGGGAGACCCAGTACTTC.

DNA of the CDR3: TGTGCCAGTAGTAATCGGATTATCTCTGGGGCCAACGTCCTGACTTTC. It translates to CASSNRIISGANVLTF. The chain employs TRBV19 and TRBJ2-6; D is unresolved. V lost 4 bases to trimming and J lost 0 bases, with 10 bases between them. Germline lookup yields CDR1 LNHDA and CDR2 SQIVND (reference sequence). The CDR3 has 16 amino acids. Together with reference TRBV19 and TRBJ2-6, the CDR3 gives the full variable domain: DGGITQSPKYLFRKEGQNVTLSCEQNLNHDAMYWYRQDPGQGLRLIYYSQIVNDFQKGDIAEGYSVSREKKESFPLTVTSAQKNPTAFYLCASSNRIISGANVLTFGAGSRLTVL.

The J gene is TRBJ2-1, the V gene TRBV9, with D maybe TRBD2 (7 bases). The germline V gene encodes CDR1 SGDLS and CDR2 YYNGEE. This CDR3 spans 15 amino acids. V gave up 7 bases and J gave up 9 bases, with 23 bases separating them. The CDR3, as DNA: TGTGCCAGCGGCGGGCACGGGGGGCCGGTTGGTGAGCAGTTCTTC. This gives the protein CASGGHGGPVGEQFF.

This CDR3 reads CASSVRDTTNQPQHF. DNA of the CDR3: TGTGCCAGTAGTGTCCGGGACACTACCAATCAGCCCCAGCATTTT. J is TRBJ1-5 and V is TRBV19; maybe TRBD1 (6 bases). CDR3 size: 15 residues. CDR1 is LNHDA and CDR2 is SQIVND in the germline V gene (reference sequence). The V and J ends lost 5 bases and 3 bases respectively, with 14 bases between them.

V is TRBV19 and J is TRBJ2-4; perhaps TRBD2 as D (5 bases). This CDR3 has 14 residues. Germline lookup yields CDR1 LNHDA and CDR2 SQIVND (reference sequence). The V end lost 3 bases, the J end lost 9 bases, and 15 bases lay between the germline ends. CDR3 bases: TGTGCCAGTAGTATGTTGTCGGGGAATGGCATTCAGTACTTC. Protein sequence: CASSMLSGNGIQYF.

The count of this clone is one. The rearrangement joins TRBV5-1 to TRBJ2-7, with D unclear. Germline V lookup: CDR1 SGHRS, CDR2 YFSETQ. Between the trimmed V and J ends, which lost 1 base and 5 bases, there was a span of 13 bases. This CDR3 region has 14 residues. DNA for the CDR3: TGCGCCAGCAGCTTGCAGGTCACGACGGACGAGCAGTACTTC. Its translation: CASSLQVTTDEQYF.

The chain carries TRBV18 and TRBJ2-5, with TRBD1 identical over 10 bases. The germline gives CDR1 KGHSH, CDR2 LQKENI. Trimming took 2 bases from V and 4 from J; bases not matched to a gene: 1. The CDR3 loop spans 14 amino acids. CDR3 loop: CASSPRQGAETQYF. CDR3 nucleotide sequence: TGTGCCAGCTCACCAAGACAGGGGGCAGAGACCCAGTACTTC. Full variable domain (missing parts from reference TRBV18 and TRBJ2-5): NAGVMQNPRHLVRRRGQEARLRCSPMKGHSHVYWYRQLPEEGLKFMVYLQKENIIDESGMPKERFSAEFPKEGPSILRIQQVVRGDSAAYFCASSPRQGAETQYFGPGTRLLVL.

This clone was counted only a few times. The genes are TRBV30 and TRBJ2-7; TRBD1 aligns across 7 bases. CDR1 and CDR2 from the germline V gene are GTSNPN and SVGIG (reference sequence). The CDR3 totals 15 residues. V shed 8 bases and J 5 bases; nucleotides not matched to a gene: 18. CDR3 loop: CAQSPTGNSGDEQYF. The CDR3 coding sequence is TGTGCCCAGAGCCCGACAGGGAATTCGGGCGACGAGCAGTACTTC.

Notes on this clone: The junction and the germline gene differ at one end; a read error may be behind it. The genes are TRBV7-7 and TRBJ2-5; the D call may be TRBD1 or TRBD2 (5 bases each). CDR3 length equals 15 residues. CDR1 and CDR2 (germline): SSHAT, FNYEAQ (reference sequence). Here the CDR3 DNA reads TGTGCTAGCAGCTTAGGTGGCAGAGGGGAAGAGACCCAGTACTTC. This translates into CASSLGGRGEETQYF.